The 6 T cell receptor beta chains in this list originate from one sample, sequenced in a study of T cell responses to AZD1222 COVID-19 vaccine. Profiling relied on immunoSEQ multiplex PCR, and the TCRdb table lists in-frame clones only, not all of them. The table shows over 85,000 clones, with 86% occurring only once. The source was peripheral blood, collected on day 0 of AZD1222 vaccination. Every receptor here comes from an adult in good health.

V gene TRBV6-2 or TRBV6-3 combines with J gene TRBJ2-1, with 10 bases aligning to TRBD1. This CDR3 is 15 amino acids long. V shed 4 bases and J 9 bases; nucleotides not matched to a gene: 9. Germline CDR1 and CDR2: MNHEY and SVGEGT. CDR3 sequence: CASSLRQGAQGEQFF. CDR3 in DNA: TGTGCCAGCAGTTTACGACAGGGGGCGCAGGGTGAGCAGTTCTTC.

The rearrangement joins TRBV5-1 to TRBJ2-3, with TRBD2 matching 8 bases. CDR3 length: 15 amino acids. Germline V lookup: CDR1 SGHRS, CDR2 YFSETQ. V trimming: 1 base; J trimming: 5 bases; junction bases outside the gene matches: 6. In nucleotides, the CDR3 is TGCGCCAGCAGCTTGACTAGCGGAGCGGGAGATACGCAGTATTTT. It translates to CASSLTSGAGDTQYF.

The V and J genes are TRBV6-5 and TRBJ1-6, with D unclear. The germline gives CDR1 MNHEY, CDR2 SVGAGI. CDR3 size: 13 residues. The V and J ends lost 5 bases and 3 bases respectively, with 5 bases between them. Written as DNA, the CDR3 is TGTGCCAGCAGTATCCACTATAATTCACCCCTCCACTTT. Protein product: CASSIHYNSPLHF.

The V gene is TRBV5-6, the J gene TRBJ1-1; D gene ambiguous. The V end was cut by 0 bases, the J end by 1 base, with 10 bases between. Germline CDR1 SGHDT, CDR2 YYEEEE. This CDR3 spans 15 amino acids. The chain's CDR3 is CASSLGPAANTEAFF. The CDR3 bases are TGTGCCAGCAGCTTGGGTCCGGCGGCGAACACTGAAGCTTTCTTT.

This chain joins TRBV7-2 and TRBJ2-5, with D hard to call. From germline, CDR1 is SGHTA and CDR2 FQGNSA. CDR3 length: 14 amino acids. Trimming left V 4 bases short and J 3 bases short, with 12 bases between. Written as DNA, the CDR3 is TGTGCCAGCAGCTACAGAGGCCCGGAAGAGACCCAGTACTTC. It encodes CASSYRGPEETQYF.

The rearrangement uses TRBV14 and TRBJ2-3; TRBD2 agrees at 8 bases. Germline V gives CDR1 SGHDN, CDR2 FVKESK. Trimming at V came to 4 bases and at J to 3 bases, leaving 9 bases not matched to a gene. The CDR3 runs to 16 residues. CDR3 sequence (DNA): TGTGCCAGCAGCCCGTCTGGCGGGAGGATAACAGATACGCAGTATTTT. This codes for CASSPSGGRITDTQYF. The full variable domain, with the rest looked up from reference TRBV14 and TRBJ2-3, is EAGVTQFPSHSVIEKGQTVTLRCDPISGHDNLYWYRRVMGKEIKFLLHFVKESKQDESGMPNNRFLAERTGGTYSTLKVQPAELEDSGVYFCASSPSGGRITDTQYFGPGTRLTVL.